This T cell receptor (beta chain) was captured in a study of blood T cell repertoires in COVID-19. Looking at the study overall: Both acute and convalescent COVID-19 samples were obtained from the United States, Italy and Spain. Sources were T cells, B-cell-depleted T cells, or PBMCs; the material itself was cDNA or gDNA.

In the authors' methods: Amplified reference gene primers provided the basis for estimating nucleated cell counts. Clones were read by immunoSEQ multiplex PCR, and TCRdb kept only the in-frame ones, dropping some. The V and J calls and clone size were taken over from that table, and D and trimming were inferred from the DNA. Altogether fewer than 400,000 clones are present, roughly 85% being singletons, with the ten largest covering 3% to 4%. The CDR3 totals 15 residues. Germline V lookup: CDR1 LNHDA, CDR2 SQIVND (reference sequence). The J segment lost 4 bases and the V segment lost 5 bases, leaving 9 bases of the junction unmatched.

The sequenced material came from peripheral blood. The sequence was collected from a woman in her late teens or twenties with acute or convalescent COVID-19. The chain joins TRBV19 to TRBJ1-1, with 8 nucleotides matching TRBD1. In nucleotides, the CDR3 is TGTGCCAGTAGTCTAGGACAGGGCTGGGGCACTGAAGCTTTCTTT. This gives the protein CASSLGQGWGTEAFF.